This TCR beta chain was captured by sequencing in a study of CD8+ T cells in alopecia areata. RNA, once extracted, was reverse transcribed into cDNA for use as the sequencing template. The table came from immunoSEQ multiplex PCR; TCRdb's copy has only in-frame clones and leaves some out. The sample has some 110,000 clones; 55% to 70% are singletons. CDR3 length: 15 residues. Germline V gene sequence: CDR1 SGHTA, CDR2 FQGNSA. V lost 0 bases to trimming and J lost 0 bases, with 6 bases between them. This clone was seen a few times. The antigen remains undetermined. Points from the study as a whole: Lesional scalp exceeded normal scalp in clonality, especially in alopecia totalis/universalis.

The specimen was CD4+ T cells sorted from blood. The TCR originated in a human donor in good health. The chain joins TRBV7-2 to TRBJ2-1; D unresolved. The CDR3 DNA reads as TGTGCCAGCAGCTTAGCTTGGAGCTCCTACAATGAGCAGTTCTTC. Translation gives CASSLAWSSYNEQFF. Together with reference TRBV7-2 and TRBJ2-1, the CDR3 gives the full variable domain: GAGVSQSPSNKVTEKGKDVELRCDPISGHTALYWYRQSLGQGLEFLIYFQGNSAPDKSGLPSDRFSAERTGGSVSTLTIQRTQQEDSAVYLCASSLAWSSYNEQFFGPGTRLTVL.